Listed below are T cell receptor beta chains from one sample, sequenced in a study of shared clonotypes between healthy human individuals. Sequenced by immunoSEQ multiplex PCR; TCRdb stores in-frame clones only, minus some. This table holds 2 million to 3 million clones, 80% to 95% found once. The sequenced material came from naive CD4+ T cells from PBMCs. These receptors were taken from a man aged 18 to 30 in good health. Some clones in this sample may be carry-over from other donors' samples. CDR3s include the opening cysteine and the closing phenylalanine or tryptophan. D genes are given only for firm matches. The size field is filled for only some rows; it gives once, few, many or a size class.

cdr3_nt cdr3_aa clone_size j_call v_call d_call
TGCGCCAGCAGCCGGAAACTAGCGGACGCAACTACGGCCGGGGAGCTGTTTTTT CASSRKLADATTAGELFF - TRBJ2-2 TRBV4-1 TRBD2
TGCGCCAGCAGCTTGGGCGGGGTATACGAGCAGTACTTC CASSLGGVYEQYF - TRBJ2-7 TRBV5-1 -
TGCGCCAGCAGCCGGGGGTTAGCCGGTGGGGAGACCCAGTACTTC CASSRGLAGGETQYF - TRBJ2-5 TRBV5-1 -
TGTGCCAGCAGTGAATCCCTTCAGGGGAGGGGTGGCAATCAGCCCCAGCATTTT CASSESLQGRGGNQPQHF - TRBJ1-5 TRBV6-1 -
TGTGCCAGCAGTGATCAGGGCAAGTCCTACGAGCAGTACTTC CASSDQGKSYEQYF once TRBJ2-7 TRBV2 -
TGTGCCAGCAGCCCTAGCGGGCAGGGGTTTAATGAAAAACTGTTTTTT CASSPSGQGFNEKLFF once TRBJ1-4 TRBV7-2 -
TGTGCCAGCAGCCAATCCCGGGACCCCTCCGAGCAGTTCTTC CASSQSRDPSEQFF - TRBJ2-1 TRBV6-1 -
TGCGCCAGCAGCTTGCAGACAGGGCTGGGGGAGACCCAGTACTTC CASSLQTGLGETQYF - TRBJ2-5 TRBV5-1 TRBD1
TGTGCCAGCAGCTTAGCGGATAAGACTAACAGGGTTGAAAAACTGTTTTTT CASSLADKTNRVEKLFF - TRBJ1-4 TRBV7-4 -
TGTGCCAGCAGCCCTAGATCGGACGGTGGAACTGAAGCTTTCTTT CASSPRSDGGTEAFF - TRBJ1-1 TRBV9 -
TGTGCCAGCAGCCTAACCTCCGGGACAGGGAGGACCGGGGAGCTGTTTTTT CASSLTSGTGRTGELFF - TRBJ2-2 TRBV11-3 TRBD1
TGCGCCAGCAGCCAAGAGACTGACTACGAGCAGTACTTC CASSQETDYEQYF - TRBJ2-7 TRBV4-1 -
TGTGCCAGCACCCTTGGGGATCAGCCCCAGCATTTT CASTLGDQPQHF - TRBJ1-5 TRBV28 -
TGTGCCAGCAGCGTAGGACTGCACGGGGAGACCCAGTACTTC CASSVGLHGETQYF - TRBJ2-5 TRBV9 -
TGTGCCAGCAGCCCCATGCCAGTTAACTATGGCTACACCTTC CASSPMPVNYGYTF - TRBJ1-2 TRBV28 -
TGTGCCAGCAGTAAAGCGGGTTCCTACAATGAGCAGTTCTTC CASSKAGSYNEQFF - TRBJ2-1 TRBV28 -
TGTGCCAGCAGTGGACTAGCCGGTTCGGATACGCAGTATTTT CASSGLAGSDTQYF once TRBJ2-3 TRBV2 TRBD2
TGCGCCAGCAGCGACTCCGGGACGTTCTACAATGAGCAGTTCTTC CASSDSGTFYNEQFF - TRBJ2-1 TRBV5-1 -
TGTGCCAGCAGCCAGGGGGGCGAGCAGTACTTC CASSQGGEQYF - TRBJ2-7 TRBV7-3 -
TGTGCCAGTAGTCCCGGGGGGAGGCAGCCCCAGCATTTT CASSPGGRQPQHF - TRBJ1-5 TRBV19 -
TGTGCCAGCTCACCGCTTTCTAAGGGACTATCGAACACCGGGGAGCTGTTTTTT CASSPLSKGLSNTGELFF - TRBJ2-2 TRBV18 TRBD2
TGTGCCAGTAGTTCCCCGTCAGCCACTAACTATGGCTACACCTTC CASSSPSATNYGYTF - TRBJ1-2 TRBV19 -
TGTGCCATCAGTGAAGGACAGGGAGACCCCACTGAAGCTTTCTTT CAISEGQGDPTEAFF - TRBJ1-1 TRBV10-3 TRBD1
TGTGCCAGCAGCTCGGCGGGAATGGAGGAGCAGTTCTTC CASSSAGMEEQFF - TRBJ2-1 TRBV7-3 -
TGTGCCAGTATAGCGGGTGGTAGCGCCGGGGAGCTGTTTTTT CASIAGGSAGELFF - TRBJ2-2 TRBV28 TRBD2
TGCGCCAGCAGCTTAGGACAGGCTAAGGTGAACACTGAAGCTTTCTTT CASSLGQAKVNTEAFF once TRBJ1-1 TRBV5-1 TRBD1
TGCGCCAGCAGCTTCGAGTACAATGAGCAGTTCTTC CASSFEYNEQFF - TRBJ2-1 TRBV5-1 -
TGTGCCAGTACCTCGGAGGGCGGGAGGAGTGATGAGCAGTTCTTC CASTSEGGRSDEQFF - TRBJ2-1 TRBV19 TRBD2